This T cell receptor beta chain originates from a study of blood T cells in healthy people across ages. A second about 6 to 11 cycle PCR used barcoded and J-beta primers. A single record per CDR3 protein comes from TCRdb applying MiXCR to the 5' RACE reads. In the table there are about 640,000 distinct CDR3 sequences, about 30% of which are singletons. Sequencing used blood. The receptor's source is a woman of 80 years or more in good health.

In DNA, the CDR3 is TGTGCCAGCAGGCTAGGACAGGGTAATTCACCCCTCCACTTT. The encoded protein is CASRLGQGNSPLHF. The rearrangement joins TRBV6-2 or TRBV6-3 to TRBJ1-6, with TRBD1 matching over 8 bases. Germline lookup yields CDR1 MNHEY and CDR2 SVGEGT. CDR3 length: 14 amino acids. J lost 6 bases, V lost 6 bases, and 4 bases had no gene match.